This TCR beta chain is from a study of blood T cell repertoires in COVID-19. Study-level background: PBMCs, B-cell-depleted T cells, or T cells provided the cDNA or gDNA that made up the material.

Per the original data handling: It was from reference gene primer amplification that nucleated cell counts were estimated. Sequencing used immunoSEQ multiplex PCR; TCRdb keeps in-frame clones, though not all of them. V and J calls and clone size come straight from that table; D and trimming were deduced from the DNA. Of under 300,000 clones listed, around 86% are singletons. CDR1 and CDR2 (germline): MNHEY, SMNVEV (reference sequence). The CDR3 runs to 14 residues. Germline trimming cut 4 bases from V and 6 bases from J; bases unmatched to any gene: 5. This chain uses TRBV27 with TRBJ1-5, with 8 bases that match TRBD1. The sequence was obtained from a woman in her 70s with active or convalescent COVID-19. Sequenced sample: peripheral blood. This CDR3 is CASSSSGGRQPQHF. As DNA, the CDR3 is TGTGCCAGCAGTTCTTCAGGGGGCCGTCAGCCCCAGCATTTT.